The rows below give T cell receptor beta chains drawn from one sample of a study of T cells in Graves' hyperthyroidism and ophthalmopathy. TCRdb re-called the multiplex PCR reads through MiXCR, storing one row per CDR3 protein. The sample contains around 600,000 distinct CDR3 sequences, roughly 16% of which appear only once. Sequencing used blood. The receptors stem from a woman in her 40s with Graves' ophthalmopathy. CDR3s include the opening cysteine and the closing phenylalanine or tryptophan. The order of the fields is clone size, J gene, D gene, V gene, CDR3 DNA, CDR3 protein. The D gene is left open where the match is weak. The size entry is marked missing in some rows and otherwise reads once, few, many or a size class.

many,TRBJ2-5,-,TRBV12-3/TRBV12-4,TGTGCCAGCAGTCCCGCTGGAGGGTTAGAGACCCAGTACTTC,CASSPAGGLETQYF
-,TRBJ2-1,TRBD2,TRBV6-1,TGTGCCAGCAGGGGGACTAGCCTAAATGAGCAGTTCTTC,CASRGTSLNEQFF
many,TRBJ1-1,-,TRBV19,TGTGCCAGTAGCAATGCGAGGGCCACGGAGAACACTGAAGCTTTCTTT,CASSNARATENTEAFF
many,TRBJ2-7,-,TRBV12-3/TRBV12-4,TGTGCCAGCAGTAGCGGTTCCGTGGGCGAGCAGTACTTC,CASSSGSVGEQYF
many,TRBJ1-1,-,TRBV2,TGTGCCAGCATGGGGACCTCCCGGTGGGGCACTGAAGCTTTCTTT,CASMGTSRWGTEAFF
many,TRBJ2-1,TRBD2,TRBV2,TGTGCCAGCATTACGGGACTAGCGTTTAATGAGCAGTTCTTC,CASITGLAFNEQFF
many,TRBJ2-3,TRBD2,TRBV28,TGTGCCAGCAGTTGGCGGGGGTTTACCACAGATACGCAGTATTTT,CASSWRGFTTDTQYF
few,TRBJ2-7,-,TRBV20-1,TGCAGTGCTAGAGAGGTACCTACGTCTCAGTACTTC,CSAREVPTSQYF
few,TRBJ2-2,TRBD1,TRBV19,TGTGCCACTAAGTGGGGGACAGGACACACCGGGGAGCTGTTTTTT,CATKWGTGHTGELFF
many,TRBJ1-1,-,TRBV18,TGTGCCAGCTCACCCACATTCGGGGCGGAGAACACTGAAGCTTTCTTT,CASSPTFGAENTEAFF
-,TRBJ2-1,TRBD1,TRBV29-1,TGCAGCGTTGAGTCGGACAGGGGGGGCAATGAGCAGTTCTTC,CSVESDRGGNEQFF
-,TRBJ1-3,-,TRBV20-1,TGCAGTGCTAGATGGGGCATTGTTGACACCATATATTTT,CSARWGIVDTIYF
many,TRBJ2-3,-,TRBV11-3,TGTGCCAGCAGCCTGAGGTCGCCGGATACGCAGTATTTT,CASSLRSPDTQYF
-,TRBJ1-6,-,TRBV27,TGTGCCAGCTCACCATCGTCGTCAGGGAACGGGGCACCCCTCCACTTT,CASSPSSSGNGAPLHF
-,TRBJ2-2,-,TRBV9,TGTGCCAGCAGCGGTTGGGGCACCGGGGAGCTGTTTTTT,CASSGWGTGELFF
-,TRBJ1-4,TRBD1,TRBV30,TGTGCCTGCTTAAACCGGGACAGACCTAATGAAAAACTGTTTTTT,CACLNRDRPNEKLFF
few,TRBJ2-5,-,TRBV28,TGTGCCAGCACCCAACTGGGGGGCGGGCAGACCCAGTACTTC,CASTQLGGGQTQYF
-,TRBJ2-2,TRBD1,TRBV6-1,TGTGCCAGCCAAGACAGGGGGCAGGCCGGGGAGCTGTTTTTT,CASQDRGQAGELFF
many,TRBJ2-7,TRBD1,TRBV30,TGTGCCTGGAGGAAGGTGGACAGGGGCTACGAGCAGTACTTC,CAWRKVDRGYEQYF
-,TRBJ2-5,-,TRBV5-8,TGTGCCGGCACCGAGGGAAAGGGGTCAATAGGGGAGACCCAGTACTTC,CAGTEGKGSIGETQYF
-,TRBJ2-1,TRBD1,TRBV24-1,TGTGCCACCAGTGAAACGGACAGGCGAATCAATGAGCAGTTCTTC,CATSETDRRINEQFF
many,TRBJ2-5,-,TRBV11-2,TGTGCCAGCAGCTTATTCCTAGAGACCCAGTACTTC,CASSLFLETQYF
few,TRBJ1-3,-,TRBV27,TGTGCCAGCAGTCTCGCCCAAGATCCCAGCCCCGGAAACACCATATATTTT,CASSLAQDPSPGNTIYF
many,TRBJ2-1,-,TRBV3-1,TGTGCCAGCAGCCATTATGACGTCGGTGAGCAGTTCTTC,CASSHYDVGEQFF
-,TRBJ1-4,-,TRBV15,TGTGCCACCAGCAGACGGAAAAATGAAAAACTGTTTTTT,CATSRRKNEKLFF
many,TRBJ2-5,-,TRBV7-9,TGTGCCAGCAGCTACGGCGGTATGGGGGAGACCCAGTACTTC,CASSYGGMGETQYF
many,TRBJ2-1,TRBD2,TRBV30,TGTGCCTGGAGGAGAGCGGGGGGTGGTATTGAGCAGTTCTTC,CAWRRAGGGIEQFF
-,TRBJ1-6,TRBD1,TRBV7-2,TGTGCCAGCAGCGCCGGGACAGGGGTGTCCTATAATTCACCCCTCCACTTT,CASSAGTGVSYNSPLHF
many,TRBJ2-3,-,TRBV12-3/TRBV12-4,TGTGCCAGCAGCTTCTGGGGCGGGGCCCTCGGAGATACGCAGTATTTT,CASSFWGGALGDTQYF
many,TRBJ2-1,TRBD2,TRBV2,TGTGCCAGCAGTGAAGCGGGCGGGAGGGTTATCAATGAGCAGTTCTTC,CASSEAGGRVINEQFF
many,TRBJ2-1,TRBD2,TRBV6-1,TGTGCCAGCAGTGAAAGGAGAAGGGGGCTCGCTAGCGGGACGTCCTATGAGCAGTTCTTC,CASSERRRGLASGTSYEQFF
many,TRBJ2-2,-,TRBV12-3/TRBV12-4,TGTGCCAGCAGTTCCTACGGGCAGGCCGGGGAGCTGTTTTTT,CASSSYGQAGELFF
few,TRBJ1-2,-,TRBV28,TGTGCCAGCAGTTTAATTGGCGACGGAGGCTATGGCTACACCTTC,CASSLIGDGGYGYTF
many,TRBJ2-5,-,TRBV18,TGTGCCAGCTCACCCATGGGGACTGAACAAGAGACCCAGTACTTC,CASSPMGTEQETQYF
-,TRBJ2-7,TRBD1,TRBV15,TGTGCCACCAGCAGAGGGCGGGGACAGGGGTTCTACGAGCAGTACTTC,CATSRGRGQGFYEQYF
few,TRBJ2-7,TRBD2,TRBV18,TGTGCCAGCTCACCAGGACTAGCGGGGAGCTCCTACGAGCAGTACTTC,CASSPGLAGSSYEQYF
many,TRBJ1-1,-,TRBV20-1,TGCAGTGCGCCCGGACTGTATGTGGGCACTGAAGCTTTCTTT,CSAPGLYVGTEAFF
many,TRBJ1-1,-,TRBV6-2/TRBV6-3,TGTGCCAGCAGTTACGTGACAGCAATAAGAGAAGCTTTCTTT,CASSYVTAIREAFF
many,TRBJ2-3,-,TRBV28,TGTGCCAGCAGTTTTCGGGGACTGCTAAACACAGATACGCAGTATTTT,CASSFRGLLNTDTQYF
many,TRBJ1-1,-,TRBV20-1,TGCAGTGCCTTGGGACGGATCAACACTGAAGCTTTCTTT,CSALGRINTEAFF
few,TRBJ2-6,-,TRBV29-1,TGCAGCGTTCTAGAAACCTCTGGGGCCAACGTCCTGACTTTC,CSVLETSGANVLTF
few,TRBJ2-3,-,TRBV25-1,TGTGCCAGCAGCGAGCAGGAACATACGCAGTATTTT,CASSEQEHTQYF
many,TRBJ2-5,TRBD1,TRBV18,TGTGCCAGCTCCCCAAGGGACAGCAGCCAAGAGACCCAGTACTTC,CASSPRDSSQETQYF
-,TRBJ2-2,TRBD1,TRBV20-1,TGCTGTGCTAGGGACAGGGGCAACACCGGGGAGCTGTTTTTT,CCARDRGNTGELFF
-,TRBJ1-2,TRBD1,TRBV27,TGTGCCAGCAGTAGACAGGGCGCTAACTATGGCTACACCTTC,CASSRQGANYGYTF
few,TRBJ1-5,TRBD1,TRBV15,TGTGCCACCAGCAGAGAACAGGGGAATGGCAATCAGCCCCAGCATTTT,CATSREQGNGNQPQHF
many,TRBJ2-5,-,TRBV28,TGTGCCAGCAGTCCTAGACTACAGGGTTTCTCAGAGACCCAGTACTTC,CASSPRLQGFSETQYF
few,TRBJ2-1,-,TRBV5-4,TGTGCCAGCAGCGCCTCCGGGAATGCCTACAATGAGCAGTTCTTC,CASSASGNAYNEQFF
many,TRBJ2-7,TRBD2,TRBV28,TGTGCCAGCAGCCCCCGGACTAGCGGGAGGAGGTCTGTCGAGCAGTACTTC,CASSPRTSGRRSVEQYF
many,TRBJ2-7,TRBD2,TRBV20-1,TGCAGTGCGACACCTCTGGGCGGGAGCGTCCTCTACGAGCAGTACTTC,CSATPLGGSVLYEQYF
-,TRBJ1-1,-,TRBV5-1,TGCGCCAGCAGCTGGAGTGGGGGCAACACTGAAGCTTTCTTT,CASSWSGGNTEAFF
few,TRBJ2-2,-,TRBV6-1,TGTGCCAGCAGTAAAAGACGTCCGGGACGGCCCAACACCGGGGAGCTGTTTTTT,CASSKRRPGRPNTGELFF
-,TRBJ1-5,-,TRBV5-4,TGTGCCAGCAGCCTAGGACCGGGTGGCAATCAGCCCCAGCATTTT,CASSLGPGGNQPQHF
-,TRBJ1-2,-,TRBV6-1,TGTGCCAGCAGACCTTCTGGAATGGGGGAGGACGGCTACACCTTC,CASRPSGMGEDGYTF
many,TRBJ1-5,-,TRBV27,TGTGCCAGCAGTTTGATGTATAGCAATCAGCCCCAGCATTTT,CASSLMYSNQPQHF
many,TRBJ2-1,-,TRBV7-8,TGTGCCAGCAGCCCGACGACCGGTCGGGAGCAGTTCTTC,CASSPTTGREQFF
once,TRBJ2-3,-,TRBV29-1,TGCAGCGTACCCAGCGAGCTTCGCACAGATACGCAGTATTTT,CSVPSELRTDTQYF
few,TRBJ2-1,TRBD1,TRBV7-9,TGTGCCAGCAGCCCTACCTTGGGACAGGCGGCAGGGAATGAGCAGTTCTTC,CASSPTLGQAAGNEQFF
many,TRBJ1-6,-,TRBV3-1,TGTGCCAGCAGCCCCTTTAGGGAGTCCCTTAATTCACCCCTCCACTTT,CASSPFRESLNSPLHF